A selection of T cell receptor beta chains follows, all from one sample in a study of blood T cell repertoires in COVID-19. TCRdb's copy holds only in-frame clones and misses some; the assay was immunoSEQ multiplex PCR. The sample comprises 78,000 or so clones, approximately 89% of which are singletons, and roughly 4.5% rests with the top ten. The sequenced sample was peripheral blood. The receptors were sampled from a man aged 50-60 years with active or convalescent COVID-19. Each CDR3 is given with its conserved first and last residue. A D gene is named only where the DNA matches it firmly.

>TRBD1|TRBV6-5
CASRTLTGGGYEQYF
>TRBD2|TRBV18
CASSPETSGGSNTGELFF
>TRBD2|TRBV7-7
CASSSGLTFTGELFF
>TRBD2|TRBV27
CASRSSGGAGETQYF
>-|TRBV3-1/TRBV3-2
CASSQADSNSPLHF
>-|TRBV9
CASSVDQGSSGANVLTF
>-|TRBV5-1
CASSLGPGEETQYF
>-|TRBV11-2
CASSPNLGLEETQYF
>-|TRBV6-5
CASSTTHGSGNTIYF
>-|TRBV10-2
CASSEQGSTNEKLFF
>-|TRBV2
CASRTGTTDTGELFF
>-|TRBV2
CASRFDSAQPQHF
>-|TRBV7-8
CASSLEFFTGNTIYF
>TRBD1|TRBV18
CASTQGQGVYTGELFF
>-|TRBV18
CASSPQGRGNTEAFF
>-|TRBV14
CASSQWFIGSTDRPPPAFF
>TRBD1|TRBV6-5
CASTLSGQAGTEAFF
>-|TRBV30
CAWSEDKPEAFF
>-|TRBV28
CASSPYGGVSTGELFF
>TRBD1|TRBV13
CASSPPPGTGRLDEQFF
>TRBD1|TRBV6-5
CASSRTGVNQPQHF
>-|TRBV28
CASKGGATGAGELFF
>-|TRBV6-5
CASSSVRAGNTIYF
>TRBD1|TRBV5-1
CASSWGTGTDTQYF
>TRBD2|TRBV5-1
CASRGVNFKTQYF
>TRBD1|TRBV20-1
CSASRTGKPGELFF
>-|TRBV24-1
CATSLGDENEQFF
>-|TRBV6-5
CASRSTGANYGYTF